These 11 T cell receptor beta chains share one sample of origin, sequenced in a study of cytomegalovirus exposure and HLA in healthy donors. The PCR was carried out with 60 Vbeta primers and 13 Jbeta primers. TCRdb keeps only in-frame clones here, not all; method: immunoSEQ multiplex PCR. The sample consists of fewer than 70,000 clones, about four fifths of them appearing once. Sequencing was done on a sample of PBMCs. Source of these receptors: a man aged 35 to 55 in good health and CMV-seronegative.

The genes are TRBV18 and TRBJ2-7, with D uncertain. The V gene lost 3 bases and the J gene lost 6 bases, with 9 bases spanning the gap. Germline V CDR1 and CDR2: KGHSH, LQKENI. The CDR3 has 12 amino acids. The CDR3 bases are TGTGCCAGCTCACCGAGCCCAGGCGAGCAGTACGTC. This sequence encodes CASSPSPGEQYV.

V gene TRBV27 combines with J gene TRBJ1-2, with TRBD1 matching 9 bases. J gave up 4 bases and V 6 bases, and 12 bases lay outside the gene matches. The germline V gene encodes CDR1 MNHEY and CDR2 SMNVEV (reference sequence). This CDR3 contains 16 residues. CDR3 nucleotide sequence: TGTGCCAGCAGACACTTACCGGGACAGGGATCCTATGGCTACACCTTC. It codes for CASRHLPGQGSYGYTF.

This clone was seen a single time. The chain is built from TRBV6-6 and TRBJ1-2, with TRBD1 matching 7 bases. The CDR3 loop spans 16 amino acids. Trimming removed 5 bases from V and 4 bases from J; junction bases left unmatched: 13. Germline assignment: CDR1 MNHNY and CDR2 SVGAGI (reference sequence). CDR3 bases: TGTGCCAGCAGTCGCGGCCCGGGACAGCTGTTCTATGGCTACACCTTC. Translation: CASSRGPGQLFYGYTF.

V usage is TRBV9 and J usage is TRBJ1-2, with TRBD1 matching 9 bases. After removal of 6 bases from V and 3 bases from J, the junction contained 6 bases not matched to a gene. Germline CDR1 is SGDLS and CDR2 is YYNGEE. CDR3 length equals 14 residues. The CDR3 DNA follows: TGTGCCAGCAATGGACGACAGGGGGACTATGGCTACACCTTC. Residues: CASNGRQGDYGYTF.

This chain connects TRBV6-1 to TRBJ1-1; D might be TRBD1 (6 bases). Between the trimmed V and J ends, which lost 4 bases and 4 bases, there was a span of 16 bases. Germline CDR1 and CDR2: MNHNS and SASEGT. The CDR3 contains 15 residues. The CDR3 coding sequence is TGTGCCAGCAGTGTTGGGGGGGCGGTCGCCACTGAAGCTTTCTTT. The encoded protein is CASSVGGAVATEAFF.

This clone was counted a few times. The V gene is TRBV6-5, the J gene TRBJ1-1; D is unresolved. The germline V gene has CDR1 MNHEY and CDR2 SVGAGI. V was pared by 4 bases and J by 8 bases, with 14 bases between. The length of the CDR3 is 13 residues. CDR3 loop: CASSSTPAAEAFF. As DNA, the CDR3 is TGTGCCAGCAGTTCGACCCCGGCGGCCGAAGCTTTCTTT.

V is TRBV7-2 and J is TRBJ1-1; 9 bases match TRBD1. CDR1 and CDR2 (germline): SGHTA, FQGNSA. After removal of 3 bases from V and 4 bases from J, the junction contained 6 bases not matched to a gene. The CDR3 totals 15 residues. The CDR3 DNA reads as TGTGCCAGCAGCTTGGACAGGGGCATGACCACTGAAGCTTTCTTT. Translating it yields CASSLDRGMTTEAFF.

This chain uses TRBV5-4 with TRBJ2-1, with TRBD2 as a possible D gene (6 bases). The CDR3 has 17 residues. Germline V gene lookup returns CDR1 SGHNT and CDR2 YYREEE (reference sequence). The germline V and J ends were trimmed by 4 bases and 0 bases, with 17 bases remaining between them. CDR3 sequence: CASSRVRRGSSYNEQFF. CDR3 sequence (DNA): TGTGCCAGCAGCAGGGTTAGGCGGGGAAGCTCCTACAATGAGCAGTTCTTC.

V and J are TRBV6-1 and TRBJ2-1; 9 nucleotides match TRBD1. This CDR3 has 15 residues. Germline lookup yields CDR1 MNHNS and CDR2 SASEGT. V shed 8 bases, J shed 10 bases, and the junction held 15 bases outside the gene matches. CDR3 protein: CASETGTGIGLEQFF. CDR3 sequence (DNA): TGTGCCAGCGAAACCGGGACAGGGATTGGTTTAGAGCAGTTCTTC.

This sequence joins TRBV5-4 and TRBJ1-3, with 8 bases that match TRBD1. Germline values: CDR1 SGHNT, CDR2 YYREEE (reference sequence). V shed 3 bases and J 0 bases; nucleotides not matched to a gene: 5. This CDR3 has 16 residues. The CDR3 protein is CASSSGQGRSGNTIYF. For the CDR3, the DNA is TGTGCCAGCAGCTCCGGACAGGGCCGCTCTGGAAACACCATATATTTT.

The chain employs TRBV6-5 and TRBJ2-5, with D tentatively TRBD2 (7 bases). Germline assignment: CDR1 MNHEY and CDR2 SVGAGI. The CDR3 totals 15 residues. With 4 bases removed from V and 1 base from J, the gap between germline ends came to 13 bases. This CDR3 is CASSSPRGAQETQYF. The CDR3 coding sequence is TGTGCCAGCAGTTCCCCCCGGGGGGCCCAAGAGACCCAGTACTTC.